The 14 T cell receptor beta chains in this list originate from one sample, sequenced in a study of T cells in Graves' hyperthyroidism and ophthalmopathy. TCR beta CDR3 sequences were amplified from RNA transcripts. An initial round of RT-PCR targeting the TCR CDR3 relied on the HTBI primer set. Via MiXCR, TCRdb re-called the multiplex PCR reads, giving one row per CDR3 protein. The table lists about 640,000 distinct CDR3 sequences, around 20% of them singletons. Input material: blood. Receptors were obtained from a man aged 30 to 45 with Graves' ophthalmopathy.

A remark on this clonotype: One end of the junction varies from germline; a read error may be responsible. The chain has TRBV20-1 and TRBJ2-1; D is tentatively TRBD1 or TRBD2 (5 bases each). Germline V CDR1 and CDR2: DFQATT, SNEGSKA (reference sequence). The CDR3 totals 17 residues. CDR3 nucleotide sequence: TGCAGTTCTAGAGACGTCCTGGGGGAAAGCTCCTACAATGAGCAGTTCTTC. Its translation is CSSRDVLGESSYNEQFF.

This clonotype was detected a few times. The rearrangement links TRBV11-2 to TRBJ2-1; unclear D gene. CDR1 is SGHAT and CDR2 is FQNNGV in the germline V gene. CDR3 length: 14 residues. V lost 4 bases and J 5 bases, leaving 12 bases between the germline ends. This chain's CDR3 is CASSSRTPNNEQFF. The CDR3 coding sequence is TGTGCCAGCAGCTCCAGAACCCCCAACAATGAGCAGTTCTTC.

This clonotype was seen ten or more times. This chain joins TRBV5-1 and TRBJ2-3; 9 bases are shared with TRBD1. V was clipped by 2 bases and J by 4 bases; unmatched bases: 5. Germline values: CDR1 SGHRS, CDR2 YFSETQ. The length of the CDR3 is 15 residues. The CDR3 loop reads CASSFRDRASDTQYF. DNA of the CDR3: TGCGCCAGCAGCTTCCGGGACAGGGCCTCAGATACGCAGTATTTT.

The chain carries TRBV19 and TRBJ1-2; D not resolved. Germline CDR1 and CDR2: LNHDA and SQIVND (reference sequence). V shed 11 bases and J shed 1 base, with 23 bases lying between them. The CDR3 has 16 residues. The CDR3 spells CAANGPLVGSNYGYTF. The CDR3 region has the DNA TGTGCCGCAAATGGACCCCTGGTGGGAAGTAACTATGGCTACACCTTC.

This clonotype was detected a few times. The J gene is TRBJ1-6, the V gene TRBV6-6; no reliable D call. V lost 2 bases to trimming and J lost 12 bases, with 14 bases between them. Germline V gene data show CDR1 as MNHNY and CDR2 as SVGAGI (reference sequence). The CDR3 length is 14 residues. CDR3 DNA sequence: TGTGCCAGCAGTTACAAACAGACAAGCCAACCCCTCCACTTT. Translating gives CASSYKQTSQPLHF.

The chain employs TRBV3-1 and TRBJ2-7; 9 positions agree with TRBD1. V gave up 1 base and J gave up 0 bases; unmatched junction bases: 10. Germline V lookup: CDR1 LGHDT, CDR2 YNNKEL (reference sequence). This CDR3 comprises 18 residues. Here the CDR3 reads CASSQAHPRDRVSYEQYF. The CDR3 DNA follows: TGTGCCAGCAGCCAAGCACACCCCCGGGACAGGGTCTCCTACGAGCAGTACTTC.

This clonotype has ten or more counts. The chain joins TRBV2 to TRBJ2-3; TRBD2 matches 8 bases. Trimming removed 4 bases from V and 8 bases from J; junction bases left unmatched: 14. The germline V gene encodes CDR1 SNHLY and CDR2 FYNNEI. The length of the CDR3 is 16 residues. Here the CDR3 reads CASSVRAGATSVTQYF. The CDR3 coding sequence is TGTGCCAGCAGTGTTAGAGCGGGAGCTACCAGCGTTACGCAGTATTTT.

This chain links TRBV28 with TRBJ2-1; D remains ambiguous. Per the germline V gene, CDR1 is MDHEN and CDR2 is SYDVKM. The V and J ends lost 0 bases and 12 bases respectively, with 9 bases between them. The CDR3 is 12 residues long. The CDR3 nucleotides are TGTGCCAGCAGTTTATGGAGTGGTGGGCAGTTCTTC. It specifies CASSLWSGGQFF.

This clonotype was recorded many times. The V and J genes are TRBV28 and TRBJ1-5; D unresolved. V dropped 3 bases and J dropped 0 bases, with 6 bases sitting between them. The CDR3 covers 14 residues. Germline V lookup: CDR1 MDHEN, CDR2 SYDVKM. The CDR3 DNA sequence: TGTGCCAGCAGTTTCCAGAATAGCAATCAGCCCCAGCATTTT. Its protein is CASSFQNSNQPQHF.

This clonotype was seen a handful of times. This chain uses TRBV7-2 with TRBJ2-2, with D uncertain. This CDR3 is 14 amino acids long. CDR1 is SGHTA, CDR2 FQGNSA, per germline. Trimming removed 0 bases from V and 5 bases from J, with 7 bases in between. CDR3 coding DNA: TGTGCCAGCAGCTTAGCCCACAGTACCGGGGAGCTGTTTTTT. It codes for CASSLAHSTGELFF.

This clonotype occurred a few times. The rearrangement joins TRBV25-1 to TRBJ1-1; D is uncertain. The CDR3 totals 13 residues. Germline CDR1 reads MGHDK; CDR2 reads SYGVNS. V lost 7 bases and J lost 5, with 14 bases in between. The CDR3: CASTEEKGTEAFF. CDR3 in DNA: TGTGCCAGCACGGAGGAGAAAGGGACTGAAGCTTTCTTT.

This clonotype occurred a few times. V usage is TRBV29-1 and J usage is TRBJ2-7, with 9 nucleotides matching TRBD2. Germline loops: CDR1 SQVTM, CDR2 ANQGSEA. The CDR3 extends over 13 amino acids. In DNA form, the CDR3 reads TGCAACGTGTGGCGGGAGGGTTCCTACGAGCAGTACTTC. Amino acid sequence: CNVWREGSYEQYF.

This clonotype was recorded a few times. The chain links TRBV5-1 to TRBJ2-3; D unresolved. The germline V gene encodes CDR1 SGHRS and CDR2 YFSETQ. Trimming took 7 bases from V and 1 from J, leaving 16 bases between them. The CDR3 is 15 amino acids. The CDR3 here is CASRQFGVGTDTQYF. Here the CDR3 DNA reads TGCGCCAGCCGCCAGTTCGGTGTAGGCACAGATACGCAGTATTTT.

The table lists this clonotype with many counts. The chain joins TRBV28 to TRBJ2-5; 7 nucleotides align to TRBD2. The CDR3 has 14 residues. Unmatched junction bases numbered 6, after V lost 2 bases and J lost 6 bases. Per germline, CDR1 MDHEN and CDR2 SYDVKM. CDR3 coding DNA: TGTGCCAGCAGTTTAACCCCCGGGAGGAAGACCCAGTACTTC. Protein product: CASSLTPGRKTQYF.